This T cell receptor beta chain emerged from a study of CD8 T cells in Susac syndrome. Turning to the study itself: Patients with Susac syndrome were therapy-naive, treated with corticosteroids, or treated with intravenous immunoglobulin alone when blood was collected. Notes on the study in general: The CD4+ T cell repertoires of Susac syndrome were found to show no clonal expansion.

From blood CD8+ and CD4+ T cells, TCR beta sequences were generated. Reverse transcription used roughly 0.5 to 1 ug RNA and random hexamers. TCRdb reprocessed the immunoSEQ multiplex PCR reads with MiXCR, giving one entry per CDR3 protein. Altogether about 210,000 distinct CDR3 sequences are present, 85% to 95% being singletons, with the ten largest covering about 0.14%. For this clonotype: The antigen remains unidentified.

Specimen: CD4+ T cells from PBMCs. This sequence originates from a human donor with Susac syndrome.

This CDR3 is CASSLGLDRGTDTQYF. The CDR3, as DNA: TGCGCCAGCAGCTTGGGGTTAGACAGGGGCACAGATACGCAGTATTTT. The genes are TRBV5-1 and TRBJ2-3, with 7 bases identical to TRBD1. Germline trimming cut 0 bases from V and 1 base from J; bases unmatched to any gene: 5. Germline V gene lookup returns CDR1 SGHRS and CDR2 YFSETQ. This CDR3 region has 16 residues. Using reference TRBV5-1 and TRBJ2-3 for the parts outside the CDR3, the full variable domain is KAGVTQTPRYLIKTRGQQVTLSCSPISGHRSVSWYQQTPGQGLQFLFEYFSETQRNKGNFPGRFSGRQFSNSRSEMNVSTLELGDSALYLCASSLGLDRGTDTQYFGPGTRLTVL.